This is a list of T cell receptor beta chains from one sample in a study of blood T cell repertoires in COVID-19. TCRdb's copy holds only in-frame clones and misses some; the assay was immunoSEQ multiplex PCR. The sample yields roughly 40,000 clones, about 76% seen once. The material sequenced was peripheral blood. The receptors here all came from a man between 70 and 80 years old with active or convalescent COVID-19. Both conserved end residues are part of each CDR3. Each record gives: V gene, clone size, J gene, CDR3 length, D gene, CDR3 DNA, CDR3 protein. A D gene is named only where the DNA matches it firmly. Clone size, where shown, is once, few, many, or a class for clones that have expanded.

v_call: TRBV28; clone_size: NA; j_call: TRBJ2-7; cdr3_length: 12; d_call: NA; cdr3_nt: TGTGCCAGCCGCGGGACCGCCTACGAGCAGTACTTC; cdr3_aa: CASRGTAYEQYF
v_call: TRBV5-4; clone_size: NA; j_call: TRBJ1-1; cdr3_length: 14; d_call: TRBD1; cdr3_nt: TGTGCCAGCAGGATTACAGGGGGTTATACTGAAGCTTTCTTT; cdr3_aa: CASRITGGYTEAFF
v_call: TRBV2; clone_size: NA; j_call: TRBJ2-5; cdr3_length: 12; d_call: NA; cdr3_nt: TGTGCCCGACGGGATGCTGGGGAGACCCAGTACTTC; cdr3_aa: CARRDAGETQYF
v_call: TRBV5-4; clone_size: few; j_call: TRBJ2-5; cdr3_length: 16; d_call: TRBD2; cdr3_nt: TGTGCCAGCAGACCTAAACAAAGCGGGGGGCAAGAGACCCAGTACTTC; cdr3_aa: CASRPKQSGGQETQYF
v_call: TRBV19; clone_size: few; j_call: TRBJ2-7; cdr3_length: 16; d_call: TRBD2; cdr3_nt: TGTGCCAGTAGTAGACGAAGTGGGGGGGACTCCTACGAGCAGTACTTC; cdr3_aa: CASSRRSGGDSYEQYF
v_call: TRBV23-1; clone_size: NA; j_call: TRBJ2-7; cdr3_length: 16; d_call: NA; cdr3_nt: TGCGCCAGCAGTCAATCAGGGGCCATCTTAATCTACGAGCAGTACTTC; cdr3_aa: CASSQSGAILIYEQYF
v_call: TRBV5-6; clone_size: NA; j_call: TRBJ1-4; cdr3_length: 14; d_call: TRBD1; cdr3_nt: TGTGCCAGCAGCTTACAGGGGTCCGATGAAAAACTGTTTTTT; cdr3_aa: CASSLQGSDEKLFF
v_call: TRBV28; clone_size: NA; j_call: TRBJ2-3; cdr3_length: 19; d_call: TRBD2; cdr3_nt: TGTGCCAGCAGTTTATGGATGAGCGGGGGGGATACTAGCACAGATACGCAGTATTTT; cdr3_aa: CASSLWMSGGDTSTDTQYF
v_call: TRBV7-2; clone_size: NA; j_call: TRBJ2-7; cdr3_length: 14; d_call: NA; cdr3_nt: TGTGCCAGCAGCTTTGGTCAGGGGTCTGGCGAGCAGTACTTC; cdr3_aa: CASSFGQGSGEQYF
v_call: TRBV3-1/TRBV3-2; clone_size: once; j_call: TRBJ1-6; cdr3_length: 16; d_call: NA; cdr3_nt: TGTGCCAGCAGCCAAGACCCGGGCTCCTATAATTCACCCCTCCACTTT; cdr3_aa: CASSQDPGSYNSPLHF
v_call: TRBV28; clone_size: NA; j_call: TRBJ1-2; cdr3_length: 13; d_call: TRBD1; cdr3_nt: TGTGCCAGCAGACCGGGACAGCTCTATGGCTACACCTTC; cdr3_aa: CASRPGQLYGYTF
v_call: TRBV30; clone_size: NA; j_call: TRBJ2-7; cdr3_length: 13; d_call: TRBD1; cdr3_nt: TGTGCCTGGAATAGGGACAGACTCTACGAGCAGTACTTC; cdr3_aa: CAWNRDRLYEQYF
v_call: TRBV5-5; clone_size: NA; j_call: TRBJ1-5; cdr3_length: 15; d_call: NA; cdr3_nt: TGTGCCAGCAGCTCGGTGGGCGGGGGCAATCAGCCCCAGCATTTT; cdr3_aa: CASSSVGGGNQPQHF
v_call: TRBV28; clone_size: NA; j_call: TRBJ2-3; cdr3_length: 16; d_call: TRBD2; cdr3_nt: TGTGCCAGCACCCCGGGCGTAGCGGGGGTGGGAGATACGCAGTATTTT; cdr3_aa: CASTPGVAGVGDTQYF
v_call: TRBV29-1; clone_size: NA; j_call: TRBJ1-5; cdr3_length: 13; d_call: NA; cdr3_nt: TGCAGCGCAAGTGTATCAGAGGATCAGCCCCAGCATTTT; cdr3_aa: CSASVSEDQPQHF
v_call: TRBV11-2; clone_size: NA; j_call: TRBJ2-5; cdr3_length: 17; d_call: TRBD2; cdr3_nt: TGTGCCAGCAGCAATCGTTCTAGCGGGGTCTCGGGAGAGACCCAGTACTTC; cdr3_aa: CASSNRSSGVSGETQYF
v_call: TRBV28; clone_size: NA; j_call: TRBJ1-1; cdr3_length: 12; d_call: TRBD1; cdr3_nt: TGTGCCAGCAGTGCGGACAGGCTTGAAGCTTTCTTT; cdr3_aa: CASSADRLEAFF
v_call: TRBV25-1; clone_size: NA; j_call: TRBJ1-4; cdr3_length: 15; d_call: TRBD1; cdr3_nt: TGTGCCAGCAGTGAGAGGGGACAGGAGAATGAAAAACTGTTTTTT; cdr3_aa: CASSERGQENEKLFF
v_call: TRBV7-9; clone_size: NA; j_call: TRBJ2-7; cdr3_length: 16; d_call: TRBD2; cdr3_nt: TGTGCCAGCAGCCCATCAGCGGGGGCTAAGGTATACGAGCAGTACTTC; cdr3_aa: CASSPSAGAKVYEQYF
v_call: TRBV9; clone_size: NA; j_call: TRBJ1-6; cdr3_length: 14; d_call: TRBD1; cdr3_nt: TGTGCCAGCAGCGTCGGACAGGGGAATTCACCCCTCCACTTT; cdr3_aa: CASSVGQGNSPLHF
v_call: TRBV6-5; clone_size: NA; j_call: TRBJ1-4; cdr3_length: 14; d_call: NA; cdr3_nt: TGTGCCAGCAGGGATGGGGGGAGAGATGAAAAACTGTTTTTT; cdr3_aa: CASRDGGRDEKLFF
v_call: TRBV2; clone_size: NA; j_call: TRBJ1-1; cdr3_length: 13; d_call: TRBD1; cdr3_nt: TGTGCCGGGCGGGGACAGACGAACACTGAAGCTTTCTTT; cdr3_aa: CAGRGQTNTEAFF
v_call: TRBV4-1; clone_size: once; j_call: TRBJ1-4; cdr3_length: 14; d_call: NA; cdr3_nt: TGCGCCAGCAGCCAAGGTCACGGTAGTGAAAAACTGTTTTTT; cdr3_aa: CASSQGHGSEKLFF
v_call: TRBV6-5; clone_size: NA; j_call: TRBJ1-2; cdr3_length: 13; d_call: NA; cdr3_nt: TGTGCCAGCACTAAGAGGGGGACCTATGGCTACACCTTC; cdr3_aa: CASTKRGTYGYTF
v_call: TRBV11-3; clone_size: few; j_call: TRBJ2-7; cdr3_length: 14; d_call: NA; cdr3_nt: TGTGCCAGCAGCTTTGGGGCAGGGGCTCCCGAGCAGTACTTC; cdr3_aa: CASSFGAGAPEQYF
v_call: TRBV6-5; clone_size: NA; j_call: TRBJ2-7; cdr3_length: 16; d_call: TRBD2; cdr3_nt: TGTGCCAGCAGTTACCACGGACTAGCGGACTCCTACGAGCAGTACTTC; cdr3_aa: CASSYHGLADSYEQYF
v_call: TRBV9; clone_size: NA; j_call: TRBJ2-1; cdr3_length: 15; d_call: TRBD2; cdr3_nt: TGTGCCAGCAGCCGGACTAGCGGACCTTACAATGAGCAGTTCTTC; cdr3_aa: CASSRTSGPYNEQFF
v_call: TRBV18; clone_size: NA; j_call: TRBJ2-2; cdr3_length: 15; d_call: NA; cdr3_nt: TGTGCCAGCTCACCTTATCAGGGAAACACCGGGGAGCTGTTTTTT; cdr3_aa: CASSPYQGNTGELFF
v_call: TRBV6-5; clone_size: NA; j_call: TRBJ1-5; cdr3_length: 13; d_call: NA; cdr3_nt: TGTGCCAGCAGTTCCGACTGGAATCAGCCCCAGCATTTT; cdr3_aa: CASSSDWNQPQHF
v_call: TRBV5-1; clone_size: NA; j_call: TRBJ2-3; cdr3_length: 15; d_call: TRBD1; cdr3_nt: TGCGCCAGCAGCTTGGGACAGGGGTTGGCAGATACGCAGTATTTT; cdr3_aa: CASSLGQGLADTQYF
v_call: TRBV7-8; clone_size: once; j_call: TRBJ2-1; cdr3_length: 17; d_call: NA; cdr3_nt: TGTGCCAGCAGCCGGTCTCGTGGACTAACTAAAGACAATGAGCAGTTCTTC; cdr3_aa: CASSRSRGLTKDNEQFF